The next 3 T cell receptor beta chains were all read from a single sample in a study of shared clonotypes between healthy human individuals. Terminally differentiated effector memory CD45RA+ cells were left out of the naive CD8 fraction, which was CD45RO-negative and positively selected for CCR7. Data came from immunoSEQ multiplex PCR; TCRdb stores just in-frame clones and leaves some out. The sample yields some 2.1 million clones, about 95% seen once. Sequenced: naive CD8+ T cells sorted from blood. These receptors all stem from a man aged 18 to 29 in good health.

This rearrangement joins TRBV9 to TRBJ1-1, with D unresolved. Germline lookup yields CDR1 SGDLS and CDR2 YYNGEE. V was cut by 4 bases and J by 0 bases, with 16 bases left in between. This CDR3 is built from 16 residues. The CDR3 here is CASSPSGNPMNTEAFF. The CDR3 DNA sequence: TGTGCCAGCAGCCCAAGTGGGAACCCGATGAACACTGAAGCTTTCTTT.

Here the CDR3 reads CASRAPTDMNTEAFF. The DNA for the CDR3 is TGTGCCAGCAGAGCCCCGACAGACATGAACACTGAAGCTTTCTTT. The chain is built from TRBV2 and TRBJ1-1; possibly TRBD1 for D (5 bases). Looked up from germline, CDR1 is SNHLY and CDR2 is FYNNEI. The CDR3 contains 15 residues. Trimming shortened V by 6 bases and J by 0 bases, and 14 bases separated the two germline ends.

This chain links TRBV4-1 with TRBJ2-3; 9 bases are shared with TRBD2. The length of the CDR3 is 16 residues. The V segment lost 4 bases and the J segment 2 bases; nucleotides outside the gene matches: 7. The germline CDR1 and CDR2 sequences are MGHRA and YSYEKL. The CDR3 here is CASSPYPSGDTDTQYF. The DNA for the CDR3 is TGCGCCAGCAGCCCCTACCCTAGCGGGGACACAGATACGCAGTATTTT.